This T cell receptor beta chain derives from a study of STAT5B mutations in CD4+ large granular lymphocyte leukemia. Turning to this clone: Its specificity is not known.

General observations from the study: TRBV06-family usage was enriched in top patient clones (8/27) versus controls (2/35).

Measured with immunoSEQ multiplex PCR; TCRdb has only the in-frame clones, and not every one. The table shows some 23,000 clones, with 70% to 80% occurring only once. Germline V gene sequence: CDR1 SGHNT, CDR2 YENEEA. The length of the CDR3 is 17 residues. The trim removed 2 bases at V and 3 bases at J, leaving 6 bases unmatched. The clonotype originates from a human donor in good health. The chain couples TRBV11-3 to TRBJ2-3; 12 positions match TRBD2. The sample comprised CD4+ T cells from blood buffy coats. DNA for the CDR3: TGTGCCAGCAGCTTACGGACTAGCGGGACGGATACAGATACGCAGTATTTT. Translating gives CASSLRTSGTDTDTQYF.